The 5 T cell receptor beta chains reported below all come from one sample, sequenced in a study of radiation and T cells in renal cell carcinoma. Time point of the sample: baseline pretreatment blood. The treatment was: 15 Gy SBRT to primary tumor, nephrectomy 4 weeks later. Measured with immunoSEQ multiplex PCR; TCRdb has only the in-frame clones, and not every one. This repertoire shows 120,000 to 150,000 clones, around 90% found once; its top ten account for roughly 4%. The sample here was blood, taken from a patient whose treatment included radiotherapy and nephrectomy. The receptors shown here come from a woman in her sixties or seventies with renal cell carcinoma.

This clone was seen once. J is TRBJ2-3 and V is TRBV6-1, with 8 bases aligning to TRBD1. The CDR3 runs to 15 residues. CDR1 is MNHNS and CDR2 is SASEGT in the germline V gene. With 5 bases clipped from V and 0 bases from J, the junction kept 4 bases outside the gene matches. The CDR3 is CASSPWDRSTDTQYF. Written as DNA, the CDR3 is TGTGCCAGCAGTCCTTGGGACAGGAGCACAGATACGCAGTATTTT.

The J gene is TRBJ2-7, the V gene TRBV13; D remains unclear. Germline CDR1 is PRHDT and CDR2 is FYEKMQ (reference sequence). The CDR3 is 13 residues long. Between the trimmed V and J ends, which lost 5 bases and 2 bases, there was a span of 10 bases. The DNA of the CDR3 is TGTGCCAGCAGCAGCAAGGGTACCTACGAGCAGTACTTC. Protein: CASSSKGTYEQYF.

This clone was seen only a few times. The genes are TRBV6-5 and TRBJ1-5; D remains unclear. V was trimmed by 6 bases and J by 3 bases, leaving 9 bases between them. CDR1 MNHEY and CDR2 SVGAGI come from the germline V gene. The CDR3 contains 13 residues. The CDR3, as DNA: TGTGCCAGCAGAACCGGGGACAATCAGCCCCAGCATTTT. Residues: CASRTGDNQPQHF.

This chain uses TRBV11-2 with TRBJ2-3, with D possibly TRBD1 on 6 matching bases. Germline-derived CDR1 and CDR2 are SGHAT and FQNNGV. V lost 5 bases, J lost 1 base, and 13 bases lay in between. There are 15 residues in the CDR3. Here the CDR3 DNA reads TGTGCCAGCAGCGCGTCGGGACATCGCACAGATACGCAGTATTTT. Residues: CASSASGHRTDTQYF.

V gene TRBV7-2 combines with J gene TRBJ1-4, with a tentative D call TRBD1 (6 bases). V lost 5 bases to trimming and J lost 0 bases, with 13 bases between them. The CDR3 has 16 amino acids. From germline, CDR1 is SGHTA and CDR2 FQGNSA. CDR3 nucleotide sequence: TGTGCCAGCAGCCCGGTACGACAGGCAACTAATGAAAAACTGTTTTTT. It encodes CASSPVRQATNEKLFF. The full variable domain, with the rest looked up from reference TRBV7-2 and TRBJ1-4, is GAGVSQSPSNKVTEKGKDVELRCDPISGHTALYWYRQSLGQGLEFLIYFQGNSAPDKSGLPSDRFSAERTGGSVSTLTIQRTQQEDSAVYLCASSPVRQATNEKLFFGSGTQLSVL.